This T cell receptor (beta chain) was captured by sequencing in a study of T cells in localized non-small cell lung cancer. Study-level results: There was an association of higher blood T cell density with longer overall survival. Because sequencing included only one region (of the tumor), heterogeneity remains possible. A median of 57 of the top 100 tumor clones appeared in adjacent lung, which was paired and uninvolved.

V was trimmed by 0 bases and J by 9 bases, leaving 18 bases between them. The CDR3 sequence is 16 residues long. Clones were sequenced by immunoSEQ multiplex PCR, and TCRdb holds only the in-frame ones, with some missing. This sample has tens of thousands of clones; approximately 86% occur once, and the top ten carry around 16%. Notes on this clone: Its antigen is currently unknown.

The chain employs TRBV23-1 and TRBJ1-5; D gene unclear. TRBV23-1 is an open reading frame, and its role is uncertain. The sequence came from a man aged 35-75 years with stage I squamous cell lung carcinoma. The sequences come from peripheral blood, collected before any cancer treatment. The CDR3 DNA sequence: TGCGCCAGCAGTCAATCGGGGTATAATAAGGGCAGGCCCCAGCATTTT. Translation gives CASSQSGYNKGRPQHF.